This is a list of T cell receptor beta chains from one sample in a study of blood T cell repertoires in COVID-19. Libraries were prepared by immunoSEQ multiplex PCR; TCRdb keeps only in-frame clonotypes and omits some of them. The table lists around 200,000 clones, about nine tenths of them singletons. Material: PBMCs or T cells enriched from blood (not recorded which). The origin of the receptors is a woman under 40 who had recovered from COVID-19. The CDR3 runs from the conserved cysteine through the conserved F or W. A D gene is named only where the DNA matches it firmly. Some rows have no size entry. The others give once, few or many, or a class for an expanded clone.

J | size | D | V | CDR3 | DNA
TRBJ1-1 | once | - | TRBV9 | CASSVGGGASMNTEAFF | TGTGCCAGCAGCGTAGGAGGGGGGGCCTCAATGAACACTGAAGCTTTCTTT
TRBJ1-5 | - | TRBD1 | TRBV7-8 | CASSLLTGEDQPQHF | TGTGCCAGCAGCCTGCTGACAGGGGAGGATCAGCCCCAGCATTTT
TRBJ2-1 | - | TRBD1 | TRBV6-5 | CASSGTVNNEQFF | TGTGCCAGCTCCGGGACAGTTAACAATGAGCAGTTCTTC
TRBJ1-3 | - | TRBD1 | TRBV4-3 | CASSQDLRDRVYGNTIYF | TGCGCCAGCAGCCAAGATCTACGGGACAGGGTTTACGGAAACACCATATATTTT
TRBJ1-6 | - | TRBD1 | TRBV5-6 | CASSTLGQGANSPLHF | TGTGCCAGCAGCACCCTCGGACAGGGGGCTAATTCACCCCTCCACTTT
TRBJ1-4 | - | TRBD1 | TRBV5-5 | CASSLGQGGHEKLFF | TGTGCCAGCAGCTTAGGACAGGGTGGTCATGAAAAACTGTTTTTT
TRBJ1-3 | - | TRBD1 | TRBV7-9 | CASSPKLTGTGNTIYF | TGTGCCAGCAGCCCGAAGCTGACAGGGACCGGAAACACCATATATTTT
TRBJ2-1 | - | - | TRBV12-3/TRBV12-4 | CASSLRESNEQFF | TGTGCCAGCAGTTTAAGGGAGAGCAATGAGCAGTTCTTC
TRBJ2-1 | - | - | TRBV9 | CASSVAGEQFF | TGTGCCAGCAGCGTAGCGGGTGAGCAGTTCTTC
TRBJ2-7 | - | TRBD1 | TRBV15 | CATSSSGTGGDEQYF | TGTGCCACCAGTTCCTCCGGGACAGGGGGTGACGAGCAGTACTTC
TRBJ2-5 | - | TRBD2 | TRBV5-6 | CASSFRGGPSLETQYF | TGTGCCAGCAGCTTCCGGGGGGGCCCTTCGTTGGAGACCCAGTACTTC
TRBJ1-3 | - | - | TRBV7-2 | CASSPDSRASGNTIYF | TGTGCCAGCAGCCCGGACAGCCGAGCGTCGGGAAACACCATATATTTT
TRBJ2-3 | once | - | TRBV2 | CASSVRLASTDTQYF | TGTGCCAGCAGTGTTCGTTTGGCCAGCACAGATACGCAGTATTTT
TRBJ1-5 | - | TRBD1 | TRBV7-9 | CASSFEDRGHQPQHF | TGTGCCAGCAGCTTTGAGGACAGGGGACATCAGCCCCAGCATTTT
TRBJ1-2 | - | TRBD1 | TRBV27 | CASSRAVGTGTYTIYGYTF | TGTGCCAGCAGTCGAGCAGTGGGGACAGGGACCTATACGATCTATGGCTACACCTTC
TRBJ2-5 | - | TRBD2 | TRBV5-4 | CASSLGTTRQETQYF | TGTGCCAGCAGCTTAGGGACTACACGACAAGAGACCCAGTACTTC
TRBJ1-1 | once | - | TRBV14 | CASSQAAANTEAFF | TGTGCCAGCAGCCAAGCTGCGGCAAACACTGAAGCTTTCTTT
TRBJ2-2 | - | - | TRBV5-1 | CASLSDGGELFF | TGCGCCAGCCTATCCGATGGCGGGGAGCTGTTTTTT
TRBJ1-5 | - | TRBD1 | TRBV5-4 | CASSPGQGGQPQHF | TGTGCCAGCAGCCCGGGACAGGGGGGTCAGCCCCAGCATTTT
TRBJ2-2 | - | TRBD2 | TRBV5-6 | CASSLPSGGFANTGELFF | TGTGCCAGCAGCCTACCTAGCGGGGGGTTCGCGAACACCGGGGAGCTGTTTTTT